One and the same sample provided the 32 T cell receptor beta chains below, sequenced in a study of T cell responses to AZD1222 COVID-19 vaccine. Sequenced by immunoSEQ multiplex PCR; TCRdb stores in-frame clones only, minus some. The sample lists roughly 120,000 clones, about nine tenths occurring once. Sequences were derived from peripheral blood, sampled on day 0 of AZD1222 vaccination. These receptors all come from an adult in good health.

The chain links TRBV2 to TRBJ1-2; D gene unclear. V lost 2 bases and J 2 bases, leaving 9 bases between the germline ends. CDR3 length equals 14 residues. Germline CDR1 is SNHLY and CDR2 is FYNNEI. The CDR3, as DNA: TGTGCCAGCAGTGAAAGGCCGGGGAACTATGGCTACACCTTC. This gives the protein CASSERPGNYGYTF.

This clone was found a few times. The chain links TRBV9 to TRBJ1-1; 8 bases are a match to TRBD1. CDR3 length equals 14 residues. J gave up 4 bases and V 6 bases, and 8 bases lay outside the gene matches. Germline assignment: CDR1 SGDLS and CDR2 YYNGEE. CDR3 loop: CASNAGGSGTEAFF. Here the CDR3 DNA reads TGTGCCAGCAACGCAGGGGGCTCGGGCACTGAAGCTTTCTTT.

The rearrangement uses TRBV29-1 and TRBJ2-5; 8 bases match TRBD1. V shed 6 bases, J shed 5 bases, and the junction held 8 bases outside the gene matches. Looked up from germline, CDR1 is SQVTM and CDR2 is ANQGSEA. The CDR3 sequence is 13 residues long. The CDR3 region has the DNA TGCAGCGTGCCCCAGGGGGCGGGGGAGACCCAGTACTTC. It yields the protein CSVPQGAGETQYF.

V is TRBV7-7 and J is TRBJ2-1; tentatively, D is TRBD2 (5 bases). This CDR3 has 15 amino acids. V was pared by 2 bases and J by 6 bases, with 14 bases between. Germline CDR1 is SSHAT and CDR2 is FNYEAQ (reference sequence). CDR3 protein: CASSLRNGRGNEQFF. CDR3 nucleotides: TGTGCCAGCAGCTTACGGAATGGGAGAGGCAATGAGCAGTTCTTC.

The chain recombines TRBV5-1 with TRBJ2-3; unclear D gene. This CDR3 is 16 amino acids long. In germline, CDR1 is SGHRS, CDR2 YFSETQ. V lost 0 bases and J lost 0, with 11 bases in between. The CDR3 spells CASSLVGRSSTDTQYF. Here the CDR3 DNA reads TGCGCCAGCAGCTTGGTAGGCCGGTCGAGCACAGATACGCAGTATTTT.

This clone has a single count. The gene calls are TRBV18 and TRBJ1-4; the match to TRBD1 covers 11 bases. V trimming: 2 bases; J trimming: 7 bases; junction bases outside the gene matches: 6. Germline loops: CDR1 KGHSH, CDR2 LQKENI. This CDR3 spans 16 amino acids. DNA for the CDR3: TGTGCCAGCTCACCATCGACGGACAGGGGGCCTGAAAAACTGTTTTTT. Translated, it gives CASSPSTDRGPEKLFF. The full variable domain, with the rest looked up from reference TRBV18 and TRBJ1-4, is NAGVMQNPRHLVRRRGQEARLRCSPMKGHSHVYWYRQLPEEGLKFMVYLQKENIIDESGMPKERFSAEFPKEGPSILRIQQVVRGDSAAYFCASSPSTDRGPEKLFFGSGTQLSVL.

The V call is TRBV20-1, the J call TRBJ2-5; D may be TRBD1 (5 bases). Germline loops: CDR1 DFQATT, CDR2 SNEGSKA (reference sequence). This CDR3 has 11 residues. The V end lost 6 bases, the J end lost 2 bases, and 7 bases lay between the germline ends. CDR3 nucleotide sequence: TGCAGTGCCCAGGGTCAAGAGACCCAGTACTTC. This translates into CSAQGQETQYF.

The rearrangement links TRBV5-1 to TRBJ1-1; 10 bases map to TRBD1. The junction had 7 bases not matched to a gene; V was cut back by 4 bases and J by 1 base. This CDR3 has 16 amino acids. Per the germline V gene, CDR1 is SGHRS and CDR2 is YFSETQ. CDR3 nucleotide sequence: TGCGCCAGCAGCAGGGACAGGGGAGGGACGAACACTGAAGCTTTCTTT. This translates into CASSRDRGGTNTEAFF.

This rearrangement joins TRBV4-2 to TRBJ1-1; TRBD1 is a possible D gene (6 bases). Looked up from germline, CDR1 is LGHNA and CDR2 is YNFKEQ. V lost 2 bases, J lost 5 bases, and 9 bases lay in between. This CDR3 is built from 13 residues. The CDR3 nucleotides are TGTGCCAGCAGCCAACCAGGGGTAACTGAAGCTTTCTTT. Its translation: CASSQPGVTEAFF.

V and J are TRBV12-5 and TRBJ2-5; D possibly corresponds to TRBD2 (7 bases). Germline CDR1 is LGHNT and CDR2 is FRNRAP. Trimming cost V 0 bases and J 0 bases, with 14 bases left between them. The CDR3 has 17 residues. CDR3 in amino acids: CASGLVPGGPHQETQYF. The CDR3 DNA sequence: TGTGCTAGTGGTTTGGTACCCGGGGGGCCCCACCAAGAGACCCAGTACTTC.

In DNA form, the CDR3 reads TGTGCCAGCAGCATCGAAGGGGGGGCTAGCACAGATACGCAGTATTTT. Translated, it gives CASSIEGGASTDTQYF. This chain links TRBV21-1 with TRBJ2-3; the tabulated D call, TRBD2, remains unverified against the DNA. TRBV21-1 constitutes a pseudogene. The CDR3 loop spans 16 amino acids.

The chain joins TRBV4-1 to TRBJ1-6; a possible D gene is TRBD1 (5 bases). This CDR3 comprises 16 residues. Looked up from germline, CDR1 is MGHRA and CDR2 is YSYEKL. V shed 1 base and J shed 9 bases, with 16 bases lying between them. CDR3 coding DNA: TGCGCCAGCAGCCAAGGTGGTCAGGGTCTTACTTCACCCCTCCACTTT. Translation: CASSQGGQGLTSPLHF.

This chain joins TRBV5-6 and TRBJ1-6, with TRBD1 matching 8 bases. The CDR3 spans 17 residues. V shed 0 bases, J shed 4 bases, and the junction held 6 bases outside the gene matches. Germline-derived CDR1 and CDR2 are SGHDT and YYEEEE. CDR3 residues: CASSLGGTGGYNSPLHF. CDR3 in DNA: TGTGCCAGCAGCTTGGGGGGGACAGGTGGATATAATTCACCCCTCCACTTT.

The chain links TRBV27 to TRBJ1-6; 7 bases are shared with TRBD1. The V segment lost 5 bases and the J segment 10 bases; nucleotides outside the gene matches: 17. CDR1 and CDR2 from the germline V gene are MNHEY and SMNVEV (reference sequence). This CDR3 is built from 17 residues. CDR3 in amino acids: CASSIGLGGTAPSPLHF. In DNA, the CDR3 is TGTGCCAGCAGTATTGGTCTGGGGGGGACAGCTCCATCACCCCTCCACTTT.

The CDR3 loop is CASSAPGIIGTDTQYF. CDR3 in DNA: TGTGCCAGCAGCGCCCCAGGGATCATCGGCACAGATACGCAGTATTTT. The chain links TRBV5-4 to TRBJ2-3, with a tentative D call TRBD1 (5 bases). Germline V gene sequence: CDR1 SGHNT, CDR2 YYREEE (reference sequence). The CDR3 is made up of 16 amino acids. With 4 bases removed from V and 1 base from J, the gap between germline ends came to 16 bases.

The gene calls are TRBV5-4 and TRBJ2-7; weak D call: TRBD1 (5 bases). The germline V gene encodes CDR1 SGHNT and CDR2 YYREEE (reference sequence). The length of the CDR3 is 15 residues. Trimming removed 1 base from V and 2 bases from J, with 13 bases in between. The CDR3 region is CASSLSQGFTYEQYF. CDR3 nucleotides: TGTGCCAGCAGCTTGTCCCAGGGCTTTACCTACGAGCAGTACTTC.

The chain uses TRBV11-3 and TRBJ1-2; weak D call: TRBD1 (6 bases). Germline loops: CDR1 SGHNT, CDR2 YENEEA. This CDR3 has 15 residues. With 5 bases removed from V and 3 bases from J, the gap between germline ends came to 16 bases. As DNA, the CDR3 is TGTGCCAGCAGCCAAGGGGGGGGCGCCTACTATGGCTACACCTTC. Its protein product is CASSQGGGAYYGYTF.

CDR3 residues: CASSQNQGTEQFF. CDR3 DNA sequence: TGTGCCAGCAGCCAGAACCAGGGTACAGAGCAGTTCTTC. This rearrangement joins TRBV14 to TRBJ2-1, with a tentative D call TRBD1 (5 bases). V dropped 3 bases and J dropped 10 bases, with 13 bases sitting between them. Germline V lookup: CDR1 SGHDN, CDR2 FVKESK. This CDR3 is 13 amino acids long.

This clone was detected ten times or more. V is TRBV5-1 and J is TRBJ2-3; the match to TRBD2 covers 10 bases. The V gene end was trimmed by 4 bases and the J gene end by 1 base; junction bases not matched to a gene: 6. The CDR3 runs to 16 residues. CDR1 SGHRS and CDR2 YFSETQ come from the germline V gene. DNA of the CDR3: TGCGCCAGCAGCACCTCCGGGACTAGCGGCACAGATACGCAGTATTTT. It yields the protein CASSTSGTSGTDTQYF.

The chain has TRBV14 and TRBJ2-5, with D maybe TRBD2 (5 bases). Trimming pared 8 bases from V and 6 bases from J, leaving 19 bases between. CDR1 and CDR2 from the germline V gene are SGHDN and FVKESK. The CDR3 consists of 14 residues. The CDR3 DNA is TGTGCCAGCGCGGGCAGTCTTCCAAGTCAGACCCAGTACTTC. The encoded protein is CASAGSLPSQTQYF. Combining the CDR3 with reference TRBV14 and TRBJ2-5 gives the whole variable domain EAGVTQFPSHSVIEKGQTVTLRCDPISGHDNLYWYRRVMGKEIKFLLHFVKESKQDESGMPNNRFLAERTGGTYSTLKVQPAELEDSGVYFCASAGSLPSQTQYFGPGTRLLVL.

This sequence joins TRBV6-5 and TRBJ1-5; D is undetermined. From germline, CDR1 is MNHEY and CDR2 SVGAGI. The CDR3 is made up of 13 amino acids. Trimming cost V 4 bases and J 5 bases, with 9 bases left between them. The CDR3 coding sequence is TGTGCCAGCAGTTTTCAACCTCATCAGCCCCAGCATTTT. Protein: CASSFQPHQPQHF.

This chain connects TRBV7-2 to TRBJ1-5, with a tentative D call TRBD1 (5 bases). Trimming pared 1 base from V and 3 bases from J, leaving 10 bases between. The CDR3 runs 15 residues. CDR1 is SGHTA and CDR2 is FQGNSA in the germline V gene. The CDR3 protein is CASSLEQGPNQPQHF. The CDR3 nucleotides are TGTGCCAGCAGCTTAGAGCAGGGACCCAATCAGCCCCAGCATTTT.

The V gene is TRBV6-5, the J gene TRBJ1-3, with a tentative D call TRBD1 (5 bases). The V and J ends lost 2 bases and 1 base respectively, with 6 bases between them. The CDR3 is 14 amino acids. The V gene's germline CDR1 is MNHEY and CDR2 SVGAGI. CDR3 residues: CASSYKGSGNTIYF. The CDR3 DNA follows: TGTGCCAGCAGTTACAAGGGGTCTGGAAACACCATATATTTT.

The J gene is TRBJ1-2, the V gene TRBV9, with D hard to call. From germline, CDR1 is SGDLS and CDR2 YYNGEE. The CDR3 spans 12 residues. The V and J ends lost 0 bases and 8 bases respectively, with 8 bases between them. The CDR3 region is CASSVDDRGYTF. CDR3 sequence (DNA): TGTGCCAGCAGCGTAGACGACCGCGGCTACACCTTC.

This clone was seen only a few times. The chain recombines TRBV3-1 (or the pseudogene TRBV3-2) with TRBJ1-1; 8 nucleotides match TRBD1. V lost 4 bases and J lost 1; bases outside the gene matches: 5. CDR3 size: 15 residues. Germline CDR1 LGHDT, CDR2 YNNKEL (reference sequence). The chain's CDR3 is CASSRIGTGNTEAFF. The DNA of the CDR3 is TGTGCCAGCAGCCGAATCGGGACAGGGAACACTGAAGCTTTCTTT.

V gene TRBV20-1 combines with J gene TRBJ1-1, with 8 bases fitting TRBD1. Germline-derived CDR1 and CDR2 are DFQATT and SNEGSKA (reference sequence). With 3 bases clipped from V and 2 bases from J, the junction kept 8 bases outside the gene matches. CDR3 length: 15 amino acids. The CDR3 DNA is TGCAGTGCTAGTTTGATGGACAGGGATAACACTGAAGCTTTCTTT. Its protein product is CSASLMDRDNTEAFF.

Turning to this clone: Because the CDR3 is missing its conserved closing phenylalanine or tryptophan, this is likely a read error. No DNA is shown, since the ends of the CDR3 on it are uncertain; the CDR3 is the one TCRdb lists. The gene calls are TRBV6-4 and TRBJ2-7. Germline V gives CDR1 MRHNA, CDR2 SNTAGT. From its first to its last residue, the CDR3 has 11 amino acids. This CDR3 is CASSYRARRLR.

This chain connects TRBV11-2 to TRBJ1-2, with unresolved D. CDR3 length: 13 residues. The V gene lost 4 bases and the J gene lost 2 bases, with 8 bases spanning the gap. CDR1 and CDR2 (germline): SGHAT, FQNNGV. CDR3 sequence: CASSSGPNYGYTF. CDR3 DNA sequence: TGTGCCAGCAGCTCAGGACCGAACTATGGCTACACCTTC.

The gene calls are TRBV7-9 and TRBJ2-1, with D perhaps matching TRBD2 (7 bases). Germline V CDR1 and CDR2: SEHNR, FQNEAQ (reference sequence). This CDR3 contains 15 residues. The ends were cut back, 5 bases at V and 1 base at J, with 12 bases in the middle. The CDR3 protein is CASSRGAPSYNEQFF. Here the CDR3 DNA reads TGTGCCAGCAGCCGGGGGGCCCCTTCCTACAATGAGCAGTTCTTC.

The chain employs TRBV6-5 and TRBJ2-7; a weak D match, TRBD1 (6 bases). CDR3 length: 14 residues. The V and J ends lost 8 bases and 1 base respectively, with 15 bases between them. Germline assignment: CDR1 MNHEY and CDR2 SVGAGI. This CDR3 is CASFGQGPSYEQYF. DNA of the CDR3: TGTGCCAGCTTCGGTCAGGGGCCTTCCTACGAGCAGTACTTC.

The chain combines TRBV24-1 with TRBJ2-2; D might be TRBD1 or TRBD2, each matching 5 bases. V gave up 0 bases and J gave up 6 bases, with 13 bases separating them. The CDR3 has 16 residues. Germline-derived CDR1 and CDR2 are KGHDR and SFDVKD. Here the CDR3 reads CATSDLMGVIPGELFF. In DNA form, the CDR3 reads TGTGCCACCAGTGATTTGATGGGGGTAATCCCCGGGGAGCTGTTTTTT.

This clone came up once. This chain links TRBV5-1 with TRBJ2-3; 12 bases fit TRBD2. This CDR3 has 16 residues. V was pared by 4 bases and J by 3 bases, with 6 bases of the junction left unmatched. Per germline, CDR1 SGHRS and CDR2 YFSETQ. Here the CDR3 DNA reads TGCGCCAGCAGCCCCCCGCTAGCGGGGGGGACAGATACGCAGTATTTT. Amino acid sequence: CASSPPLAGGTDTQYF.